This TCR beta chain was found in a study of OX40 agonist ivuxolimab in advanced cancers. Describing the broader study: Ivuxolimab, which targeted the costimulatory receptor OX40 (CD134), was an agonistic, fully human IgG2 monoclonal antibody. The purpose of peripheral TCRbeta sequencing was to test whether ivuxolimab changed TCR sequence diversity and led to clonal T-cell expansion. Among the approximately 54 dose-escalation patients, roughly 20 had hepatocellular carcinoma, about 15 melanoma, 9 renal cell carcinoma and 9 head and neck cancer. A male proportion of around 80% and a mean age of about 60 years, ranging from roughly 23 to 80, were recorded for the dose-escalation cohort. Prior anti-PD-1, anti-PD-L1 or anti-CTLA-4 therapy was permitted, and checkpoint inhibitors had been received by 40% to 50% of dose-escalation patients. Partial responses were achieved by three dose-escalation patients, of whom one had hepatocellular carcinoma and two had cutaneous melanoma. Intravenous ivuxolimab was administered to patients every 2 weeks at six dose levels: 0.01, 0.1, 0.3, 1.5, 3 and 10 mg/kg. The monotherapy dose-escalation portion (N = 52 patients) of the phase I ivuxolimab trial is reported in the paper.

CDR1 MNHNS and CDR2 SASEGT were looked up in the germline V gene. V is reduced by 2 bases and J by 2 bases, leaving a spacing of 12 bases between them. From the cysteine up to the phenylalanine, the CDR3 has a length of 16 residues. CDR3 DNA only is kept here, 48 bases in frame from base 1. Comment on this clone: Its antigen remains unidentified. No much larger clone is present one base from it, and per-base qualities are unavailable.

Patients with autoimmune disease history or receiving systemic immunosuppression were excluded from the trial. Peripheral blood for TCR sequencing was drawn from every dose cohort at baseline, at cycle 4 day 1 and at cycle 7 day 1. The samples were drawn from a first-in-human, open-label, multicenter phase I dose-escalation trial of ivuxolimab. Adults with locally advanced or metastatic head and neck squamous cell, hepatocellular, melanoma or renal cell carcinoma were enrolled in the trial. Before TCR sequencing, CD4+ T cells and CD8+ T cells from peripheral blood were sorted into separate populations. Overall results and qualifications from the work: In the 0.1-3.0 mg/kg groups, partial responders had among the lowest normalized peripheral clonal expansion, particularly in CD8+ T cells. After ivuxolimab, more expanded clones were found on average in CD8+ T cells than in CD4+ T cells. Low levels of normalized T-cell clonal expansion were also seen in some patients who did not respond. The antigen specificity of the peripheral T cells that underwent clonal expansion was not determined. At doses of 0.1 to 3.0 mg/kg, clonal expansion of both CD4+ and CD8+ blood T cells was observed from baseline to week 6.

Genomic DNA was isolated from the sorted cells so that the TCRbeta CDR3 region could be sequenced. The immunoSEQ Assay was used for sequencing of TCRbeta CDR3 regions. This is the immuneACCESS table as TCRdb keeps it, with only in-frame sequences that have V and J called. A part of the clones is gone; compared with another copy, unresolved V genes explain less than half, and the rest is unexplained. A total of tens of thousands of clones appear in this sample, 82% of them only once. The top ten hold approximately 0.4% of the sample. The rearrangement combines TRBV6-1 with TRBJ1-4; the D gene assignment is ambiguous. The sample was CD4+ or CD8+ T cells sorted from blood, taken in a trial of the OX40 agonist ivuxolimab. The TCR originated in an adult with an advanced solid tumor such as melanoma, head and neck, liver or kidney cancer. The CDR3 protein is CASSEPRRPTNEKLFF. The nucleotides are TGTGCCAGCAGTGAACCTAGACGGCCTACTAATGAAAAACTGTTTTTT.